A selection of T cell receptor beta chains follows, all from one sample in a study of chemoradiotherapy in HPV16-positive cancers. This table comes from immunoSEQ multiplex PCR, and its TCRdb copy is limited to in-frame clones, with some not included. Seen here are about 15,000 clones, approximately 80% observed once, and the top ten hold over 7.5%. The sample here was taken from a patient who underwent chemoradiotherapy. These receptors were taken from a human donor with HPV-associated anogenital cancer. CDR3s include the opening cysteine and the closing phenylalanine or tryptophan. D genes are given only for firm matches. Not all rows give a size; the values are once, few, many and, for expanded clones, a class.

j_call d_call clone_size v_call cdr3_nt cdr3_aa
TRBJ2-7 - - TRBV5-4 TGTGCCAGCAGCTTCCCGGGACCGAGTAACGAGCAGTACTTC CASSFPGPSNEQYF
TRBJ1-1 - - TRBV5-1 TGCGCCAGCAGCTTGATTACTTCTACGGTCGCTTTCTTT CASSLITSTVAFF
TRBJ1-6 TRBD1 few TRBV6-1 TGTGCCAGCAGCCCCGGGACAGGGGAGACACCCCTCCACTTT CASSPGTGETPLHF
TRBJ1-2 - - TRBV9 TGTGCCAGCAGCCCTAGGCCGGGACACGGTTCGGGAGGCTACACCTTC CASSPRPGHGSGGYTF
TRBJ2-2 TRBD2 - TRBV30 TGTGCCTGGAGCCCACAGCGGGGGTTTAGCGGGGAGCTGTTTTTT CAWSPQRGFSGELFF
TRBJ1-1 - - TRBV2 TGTGCCAGCAGTGAGGCCCACCGCGGGGTCGCTGAAGCTTTCTTT CASSEAHRGVAEAFF
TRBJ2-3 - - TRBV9 TGTGCCAGCAGCGCGCAGGGTATCTTACTTACAGATACGCAGTATTTT CASSAQGILLTDTQYF
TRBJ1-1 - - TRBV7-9 TGTGCCAGCAGCTTAAGACCCGGGACCGTCGATGGGTTGAACACTGAAGCTTTCTTT CASSLRPGTVDGLNTEAFF
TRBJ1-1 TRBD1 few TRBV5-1 TGCGCCAGCAGACCCAGACAGGGAAACACTGAAGCTTTCTTT CASRPRQGNTEAFF
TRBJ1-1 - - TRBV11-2 TGTGCCAGCAGCTTAGTAGAAGCCACTGAAGCTTTCTTT CASSLVEATEAFF
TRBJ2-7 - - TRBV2 TGTGCCAGCAGTGAAGAGGCGTCCTCCTACGAGCAGTACTTC CASSEEASSYEQYF
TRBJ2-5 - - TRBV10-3 TGTGCCATCAGTGCGGGGGATGGGGAGACCCAGTACTTC CAISAGDGETQYF
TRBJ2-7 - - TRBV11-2 TGTGCCAGCAGCTTCCAACACGGGACCTCCTACGAGCAGTACTTC CASSFQHGTSYEQYF
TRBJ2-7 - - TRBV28 TGTGCCAGCAGTTTAAGGGCGGGCAGTCTCCTTCCCTACGAGCAGTACTTC CASSLRAGSLLPYEQYF
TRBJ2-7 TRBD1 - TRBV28 TGTGCCAGCAGGAAAGACAGGGGCTCCTACGAGCAGTACTTC CASRKDRGSYEQYF
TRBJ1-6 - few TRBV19 TGTGCCAGTACCGGGGGGTTCGGATCACCCCTCCACTTT CASTGGFGSPLHF
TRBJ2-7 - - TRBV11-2 TGTGCCAGCAGCTTCGGTCACTTCGCCTACGAGCAGTACTTC CASSFGHFAYEQYF
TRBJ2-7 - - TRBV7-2 TGTGCCAGCAGCTTCGGGGAAACCTACGAGCAGTACTTC CASSFGETYEQYF
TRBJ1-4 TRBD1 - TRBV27 TGTGCCAGCAGGGGGACAGGAACTAATGAAAAACTGTTTTTT CASRGTGTNEKLFF
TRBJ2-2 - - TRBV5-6 TGTGCCAGCAGCTTGTTCGGCAGCTACACGAACACCGGGGAGCTGTTTTTT CASSLFGSYTNTGELFF
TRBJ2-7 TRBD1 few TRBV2 TGTGCCAGCAACTCCGGGACAGGGGCAACCTACGAGCAGTACTTC CASNSGTGATYEQYF
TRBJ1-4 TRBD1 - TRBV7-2 TGTGCCAGCAGCTCCGGGACAGTATCAAAACTGTTTTTT CASSSGTVSKLFF
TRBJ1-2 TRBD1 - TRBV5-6 TGTGCCAGCAGCCTCCTCGGGACAGGAGCTAACTATGGCTACACCTTC CASSLLGTGANYGYTF
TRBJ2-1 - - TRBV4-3 TGCGCCAGCAGCTCCATCCACAATGAGCAGTTCTTC CASSSIHNEQFF
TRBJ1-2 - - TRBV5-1 TGCGCCAGCAGCTTGGCACAGGACTATGGCTACACCTTC CASSLAQDYGYTF
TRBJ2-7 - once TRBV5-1 TGCGCCAGCAGCTTGGCAGGGTCCTACGAGCAGTACTTC CASSLAGSYEQYF
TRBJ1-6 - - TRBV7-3 TGTGCCAGCAGCTTTGGCGTAAATAATTCACCCCTCCACTTT CASSFGVNNSPLHF
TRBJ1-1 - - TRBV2 TGTGCCAGCAGTGAATTTAAGGGTGAAGCTTTCTTT CASSEFKGEAFF
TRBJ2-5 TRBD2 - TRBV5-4 TGTGCCAGCAGCTTGGATGACGGGACTAGTCAAGAGACCCAGTACTTC CASSLDDGTSQETQYF
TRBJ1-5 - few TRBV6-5 TGTGCCAGCAGTTCACGGGGGGCCGGGGATCAGCCCCAGCATTTT CASSSRGAGDQPQHF
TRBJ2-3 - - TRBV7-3 TGTGCCAGCAGCGTACGGGGGCTTAGCACAGATACGCAGTATTTT CASSVRGLSTDTQYF
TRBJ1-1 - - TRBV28 TGTGCCAGCAGGAATGGGAGCCCGGGGGCTTTCTTT CASRNGSPGAFF
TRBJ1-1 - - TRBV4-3 TGCGCCAGCCGCCCTTCTGGAGTTTTAACTGAAGCTTTCTTT CASRPSGVLTEAFF
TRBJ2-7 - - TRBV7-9 TGTGCCAGCAGCTTAGCATCTAATAATGACTACGAGCAGTACTTC CASSLASNNDYEQYF
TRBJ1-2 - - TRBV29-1 TGCAGCGTATCAGGTGGAGGCGGCTACACCTTC CSVSGGGGYTF